This is a list of T cell receptor beta chains from one sample in a study of shared clonotypes between healthy human individuals. TCRdb keeps only in-frame clones here, not all; method: immunoSEQ multiplex PCR. The sample holds some 2.1 million clones, about 94% seen once. Input material: naive CD8+ T cells from PBMCs. These receptors all come from a man younger than 30 in good health. Some clones in this sample may be carry-over from other donors' samples. CDR3s include the opening cysteine and the closing phenylalanine or tryptophan. The order of the fields is clone size, V gene, J gene, D gene, CDR3 DNA, CDR3 protein. A D gene is named only where the DNA matches it firmly. Rows give clone size only sometimes, using once, few, many, or a class for an expanded clone.

.	TRBV7-9	TRBJ2-7	.	TGTGCCAGCAGCTTAGGAGGGAACGGTCCGCTGGTCTACGAGCAGTACTTC	CASSLGGNGPLVYEQYF
.	TRBV5-1	TRBJ2-5	.	TGCGCCAGCCATTCTCCATCAGGGATCCAAGAGACCCAGTACTTC	CASHSPSGIQETQYF
.	TRBV30	TRBJ2-2	.	TGTGCCTGGAGTCGATCAGTCGACCTTCCCGAGATGTTTTTT	CAWSRSVDLPEMFF
once	TRBV4-1	TRBJ2-7	.	TGCGCCAGCAGCCTCCACTTTGCGGGAAGCTACGAGCAGTACTTC	CASSLHFAGSYEQYF
.	TRBV30	TRBJ2-3	TRBD2	TGTGCCTGGAGTCGAGGAGCGGGACCCACAGATACGCAGTATTTT	CAWSRGAGPTDTQYF
once	TRBV19	TRBJ1-5	TRBD1	TGTGCCAGTAGTATGCTTCTCCCGGGACAGGGATTGGACAATCAGCCCCAGCATTTT	CASSMLLPGQGLDNQPQHF
.	TRBV7-8	TRBJ2-7	.	TGTGCCAGCAGCTTAGGAGTGGGAGTGTCCCACGAGCAGTACTTC	CASSLGVGVSHEQYF
.	TRBV6-6	TRBJ2-7	TRBD1	TGTGCCAGCAGTTACTCTGGACAGGGGGACGAGCAGTACTTC	CASSYSGQGDEQYF
.	TRBV28	TRBJ2-7	TRBD2	TGTGCCAGCAGAACCTCTAGCGGGAGGAGGTTAGTGGGTGAGCAGTACTTC	CASRTSSGRRLVGEQYF
.	TRBV7-9	TRBJ2-3	.	TGTGCCAGCAGCTTAGTCGGGAGCACAGATACGCAGTATTTT	CASSLVGSTDTQYF
.	TRBV7-9	TRBJ1-3	.	TGTGCCAGCAGCTCCAGCGGACGGCCCGGGGGAAACACCATATATTTT	CASSSSGRPGGNTIYF
.	TRBV7-9	TRBJ2-1	.	TGTGCCAGCAGCCCGGCACCTCCTCGAAGCGATGAGCAGTTCTTC	CASSPAPPRSDEQFF
.	TRBV6-5	TRBJ2-1	TRBD2	TGTGCCAGCAGTTACGGACTAGCGGGCTACAATGAGCAGTTCTTC	CASSYGLAGYNEQFF
.	TRBV28	TRBJ2-7	.	TGTGCCAGCAGCCTACTTGCGGGGAGCTCCTACGAGCAGTACTTC	CASSLLAGSSYEQYF
.	TRBV19	TRBJ2-5	TRBD1	TGTGCCAGTACGGACAGGGGGCAGGGGACCCAGTACTTC	CASTDRGQGTQYF
once	TRBV20-1	TRBJ2-1	.	TGCAGTGCTCTCGGTGGTGAGCAGTTCTTC	CSALGGEQFF
.	TRBV4-3	TRBJ2-1	.	TGCGCCAGCAGCCCCAATGGAGGGCGGGGACGGGCCTACAATGAGCAGTTCTTC	CASSPNGGRGRAYNEQFF
.	TRBV19	TRBJ2-1	TRBD2	TGTGCCAGTAGTAGTACGGGAGGCTCCTACAATGAGCAGTTCTTC	CASSSTGGSYNEQFF
.	TRBV7-9	TRBJ2-7	.	TGTGCCAGCAGCTCCTCCCGGAGCGCGAACATCCACGAGCAGTACTTC	CASSSSRSANIHEQYF
.	TRBV7-9	TRBJ2-1	.	TGTGCCAGCAGCCCCAGATCAGGTTCGGGGGTCAATGAGCAGTTCTTC	CASSPRSGSGVNEQFF
.	TRBV14	TRBJ1-2	TRBD1	TGTGCCAGCAGCCCCCTGGACAGGGGGCTTGGCTATGGCTACACCTTC	CASSPLDRGLGYGYTF
.	TRBV5-1	TRBJ2-1	.	TGCGCCAGCAGCTTAGGAGGCTTCCCCTACAATGAGCAGTTCTTC	CASSLGGFPYNEQFF
.	TRBV27	TRBJ2-1	TRBD2	TGTGCCAGCGAGACTAGCGGGAGACCCTACAATGAGCAGTTCTTC	CASETSGRPYNEQFF
once	TRBV13	TRBJ2-1	.	TGTGCCAGCAGCTCCAATGGAAACTACAATGAGCAGTTCTTC	CASSSNGNYNEQFF
.	TRBV5-5	TRBJ2-1	TRBD2	TGTGCCAGCAGCTTCGCTCTAGCGGGCTACAATGAGCAGTTCTTC	CASSFALAGYNEQFF
.	TRBV7-2	TRBJ2-7	TRBD2	TGTGCCAGCAGCCCGCCCGGGACTAGCGGGAGCGCTACCTACGAGCAGTACTTC	CASSPPGTSGSATYEQYF
.	TRBV7-9	TRBJ2-7	.	TGTGCCAGCAGCCCCTCCGGGGGCAACGAGCAGTACTTC	CASSPSGGNEQYF
once	TRBV7-9	TRBJ2-7	.	TGTGCCAGCAGCTTAGAAAGGGGATCCTACGAGCAGTACTTC	CASSLERGSYEQYF
.	TRBV7-9	TRBJ2-1	.	TGTGCCAGCAGCTTAGCACAGGGTGTACTCAATGAGCAGTTCTTC	CASSLAQGVLNEQFF
.	TRBV7-9	TRBJ2-3	TRBD2	TGTGCCAGCAGCGACAAAGTCTGGGCTAGCGGGAGTACAGATACGCAGTATTTT	CASSDKVWASGSTDTQYF
.	TRBV27	TRBJ2-3	.	TGTGCCAGCGTCCCCGACAGTCGTGATACGCAGTATTTT	CASVPDSRDTQYF
.	TRBV29-1	TRBJ2-1	TRBD2	TGCAGCGCCCTAGCGGGAGGCCCCAATGAGCAGTTCTTC	CSALAGGPNEQFF
.	TRBV9	TRBJ2-2	.	TGTGCCAGCAGCCACCCCTCCCAGAGACTAGACACCGGGGAGCTGTTTTTT	CASSHPSQRLDTGELFF
.	TRBV10-3	TRBJ2-7	.	TGTGCCATCAATAGCCAGTTGGGGACCCCGACCTACGAGCAGTACTTC	CAINSQLGTPTYEQYF
.	TRBV10-2	TRBJ2-5	.	TGCGCCAGCACCCCCAGGGGCGTAGAGACCCAGTACTTC	CASTPRGVETQYF
few	TRBV7-8	TRBJ1-2	.	TGTGCCAGCAGCCCACACAGGGAGAGCTACACCTTC	CASSPHRESYTF
.	TRBV6-5	TRBJ2-3	.	TGTGCCAGCAGTCTGAAAGCTGACACAGATACGCAGTATTTT	CASSLKADTDTQYF
.	TRBV9	TRBJ1-4	TRBD1	TGTGCCAGCAGCAAACAGGGGACTAATGAAAAACTGTTTTTT	CASSKQGTNEKLFF
.	TRBV9	TRBJ1-4	.	TGTGCCAGCAGCGTAGGCGGGGGGCTTAATGAAAAACTGTTTTTT	CASSVGGGLNEKLFF
few	TRBV29-1	TRBJ2-1	.	TGCAGCGTTGAAGGGAGCTCCTACAATGAGCAGTTCTTC	CSVEGSSYNEQFF
.	TRBV7-2	TRBJ1-5	TRBD1	TGTGCCAGCAGCTTAGTCCACAGGGGTTTGGATCAGCCCCAGCATTTT	CASSLVHRGLDQPQHF
.	TRBV28	TRBJ2-7	.	TGTGCCAGCAGTTTCCGGACGGTAGCCTACGAGCAGTACTTC	CASSFRTVAYEQYF
.	TRBV14	TRBJ1-1	TRBD1	TGTGCCAGCCGGACAGGGTGGTCCCCTGAAGCTTTCTTT	CASRTGWSPEAFF
.	TRBV27	TRBJ2-7	TRBD2	TGTGCCAGCAGTGGAACTAGCGGGAGGCCGAAGTCGTCCTACGAGCAGTACTTC	CASSGTSGRPKSSYEQYF
.	TRBV6-6	TRBJ2-7	TRBD1	TGTGCCAGCAGTTGGGACAGGGCGAGCGAGCAGTACTTC	CASSWDRASEQYF
.	TRBV27	TRBJ2-1	.	TGTGCCAGCAGTGATTCCTACAATGAGCAGTTCTTC	CASSDSYNEQFF
.	TRBV7-9	TRBJ2-2	.	TGTGCCACCGAACAGGGTATCACCGGGGAGCTGTTTTTT	CATEQGITGELFF
once	TRBV9	TRBJ2-7	TRBD2	TGTGCCAGCAGCCCACATCAGCGGGGATCCTACGAGCAGTACTTC	CASSPHQRGSYEQYF
.	TRBV19	TRBJ2-1	TRBD2	TGTGCCAGTAGTCCTCGGGGTAGCGGGGGTTCGACTGAGCAGTTCTTC	CASSPRGSGGSTEQFF
.	TRBV5-4	TRBJ2-7	.	TGTGCCAGCAGCGCAATTGGCGAGCAGTACTTC	CASSAIGEQYF
.	TRBV11-3	TRBJ2-7	TRBD2	TGTGCCAGCAGCTCTATCTCTAGCGGGAAGGGCGAGCAGTACTTC	CASSSISSGKGEQYF
.	TRBV5-4	TRBJ2-7	TRBD2	TGTGCCAGCAGCCCGACCCTAGCGGAAGCCTACGAGCAGTACTTC	CASSPTLAEAYEQYF
.	TRBV19	TRBJ2-7	.	TGTGCCAGTGCCCCAGGAGGGGGCTACGAGCAGTACTTC	CASAPGGGYEQYF
.	TRBV10-3	TRBJ2-7	TRBD1	TGTGCCATCATCACGGACAGGGACGAGCAGTACTTC	CAIITDRDEQYF
.	TRBV4-1	TRBJ1-1	.	TGCGCCAGCAGCCCCGTAGTTGGCAGGACCTATGAAGCTTTCTTT	CASSPVVGRTYEAFF
.	TRBV9	TRBJ1-1	.	TGTGCCAGCAGCGTAGAGGGACAACTGAACACTGAAGCTTTCTTT	CASSVEGQLNTEAFF
.	TRBV10-3	TRBJ2-7	.	TGTGCCATCAGTGAATTGGGGAACGAGCAGTACTTC	CAISELGNEQYF
.	TRBV11-2	TRBJ2-1	TRBD2	TGTGCCAGCAGCTTAATTCTAGCGGATGAGCAGTTCTTC	CASSLILADEQFF
.	TRBV9	TRBJ2-7	TRBD1	TGTGCCAGCAGCGGGGGACAGGGGCCCTACGAGCAGTACTTC	CASSGGQGPYEQYF